Shown below are 24 T cell receptor beta chains from a single sample sequenced in a study of blood T cell repertoires in COVID-19. The method was immunoSEQ multiplex PCR; TCRdb's version includes in-frame clones alone and lacks a portion of them. The table includes about 68,000 clones, around nine tenths detected once. Sample: peripheral blood. The receptors were gathered from a woman aged 45 to 65 with COVID-19, enrolled during active disease.

V usage is TRBV18 and J usage is TRBJ2-1; D might be TRBD2 (5 bases). Looked up from germline, CDR1 is KGHSH and CDR2 is LQKENI. The CDR3 runs 11 residues. The germline V and J ends were trimmed by 2 bases and 11 bases, with 7 bases remaining between them. The CDR3 spells CASSPGEQQFF. For the CDR3, the DNA is TGTGCCAGCTCACCAGGGGAGCAGCAGTTCTTC.

This rearrangement joins TRBV11-2 to TRBJ2-7, with 8 bases aligning to TRBD2. Per the germline V gene, CDR1 is SGHAT and CDR2 is FQNNGV. V lost 6 bases and J lost 4; bases outside the gene matches: 11. The CDR3 runs 15 residues. This CDR3 is CASSDRRGGRYEQYF. The CDR3 DNA reads TGTGCCAGCAGTGACCGGCGGGGCGGGAGGTACGAGCAGTACTTC.

This clone was counted between two and nine times. The chain joins TRBV27 to TRBJ1-5, with D hard to call. The CDR3 runs to 15 residues. V dropped 5 bases and J dropped 6 bases, with 17 bases sitting between them. Per the germline V gene, CDR1 is MNHEY and CDR2 is SMNVEV (reference sequence). CDR3 region: CASSPTRHFGQPQHF. As DNA, the CDR3 is TGTGCCAGCAGTCCCACCAGACATTTTGGTCAGCCCCAGCATTTT.

The chain carries TRBV6-5 and TRBJ2-3; perhaps TRBD1 as D (6 bases). Deletions cut 8 bases from V and 3 bases from J, with 18 bases between. The CDR3 extends over 15 amino acids. Germline V gene lookup returns CDR1 MNHEY and CDR2 SVGAGI. The CDR3 sequence: CASLRQAAETDTQYF. In nucleotides, the CDR3 is TGTGCCAGCCTTCGACAGGCGGCGGAAACAGATACGCAGTATTTT.

This rearrangement joins TRBV5-5 to TRBJ2-3, with D maybe TRBD2 (5 bases). This CDR3 comprises 16 residues. V was shortened by 4 bases and J by 0 bases, with 15 bases between the two germline ends. Germline CDR1 reads SGHKS; CDR2 reads YYEKEE (reference sequence). The CDR3 DNA sequence: TGTGCCAGCAGCGCCCGGTGGCGGACTAGCACAGATACGCAGTATTTT. Encoded protein: CASSARWRTSTDTQYF.

The gene calls are TRBV10-3 and TRBJ2-5, with 7 bases fitting TRBD1. Germline assignment: CDR1 ENHRY and CDR2 SYGVKD. This CDR3 spans 13 amino acids. After removal of 6 bases from V and 4 bases from J, the junction contained 5 bases not matched to a gene. The CDR3 loop reads CAIRADRAETQYF. The CDR3 DNA reads as TGTGCCATCAGAGCCGACAGGGCAGAGACCCAGTACTTC.

The chain has TRBV28 and TRBJ2-7, with D uncertain. This CDR3 is built from 12 residues. Germline CDR1 and CDR2: MDHEN and SYDVKM. Trimming stripped 10 bases from V and 6 bases from J, with 16 bases between. CDR3 protein: CATLGPRREQYF. For the CDR3, the DNA is TGTGCCACCCTCGGCCCTAGACGCGAGCAGTACTTC.

This chain uses TRBV4-1 with TRBJ2-2; D perhaps matches TRBD1 (8 bases). The V end was cut by 3 bases, the J end by 5 bases, with 16 bases between. Germline assignment: CDR1 MGHRA and CDR2 YSYEKL. CDR3 length: 16 residues. The CDR3 is CASSQDTGGVTGELFF. For the CDR3, the DNA is TGCGCCAGCAGCCAGGACACAGGGGGGGTGACCGGGGAGCTGTTTTTT.

The chain couples TRBV30 to TRBJ1-2; TRBD1 matches at 12 bases. V trimming: 5 bases; J trimming: 8 bases; junction bases outside the gene matches: 9. CDR1 GTSNPN and CDR2 SVGIG come from the germline V gene (reference sequence). The CDR3 extends over 14 amino acids. The CDR3 DNA reads TGTGCCTGGGGGGAGGGACAGGGGGCGCAAGGCTACACCTTC. It specifies CAWGEGQGAQGYTF.

V and J are TRBV5-1 and TRBJ1-2; no definite D call. The CDR3 totals 11 residues. Germline assignment: CDR1 SGHRS and CDR2 YFSETQ. V was shortened by 0 bases and J by 10 bases, with 7 bases between the two germline ends. The CDR3 spells CASSLGVTYTF. DNA of the CDR3: TGCGCCAGCAGCTTGGGAGTCACCTACACCTTC.

The chain combines TRBV5-1 with TRBJ2-7; 7 bases line up with TRBD1. Per germline, CDR1 SGHRS and CDR2 YFSETQ. The V segment lost 4 bases and the J segment 3 bases; nucleotides outside the gene matches: 13. The CDR3 spans 16 residues. Here the CDR3 DNA reads TGCGCCAGCAGCCTAACCCCCGGGACAGCTCGCTACGAGCAGTACTTC. The encoded protein is CASSLTPGTARYEQYF.

The gene calls are TRBV28 and TRBJ1-1; perhaps TRBD1 as D (5 bases). The CDR3 totals 13 residues. V was trimmed by 3 bases and J by 8 bases, leaving 13 bases between them. Per germline, CDR1 MDHEN and CDR2 SYDVKM. CDR3 sequence: CASSFSLYREAFF. CDR3 nucleotides: TGTGCCAGCAGTTTCAGCTTATACAGGGAAGCTTTCTTT.

The chain combines TRBV9 with TRBJ2-1; D remains ambiguous. CDR1 SGDLS and CDR2 YYNGEE come from the germline V gene. This CDR3 contains 12 residues. Trimming pared 0 bases from V and 8 bases from J, leaving 6 bases between. DNA of the CDR3: TGTGCCAGCAGCGTAGATTTCGATGAGCAGTTCTTC. Translation gives CASSVDFDEQFF.

The chain recombines TRBV7-3 with TRBJ2-3, with D perhaps TRBD2 (6 bases). From germline, CDR1 is SGHTA and CDR2 FQGTGA. The CDR3 length is 16 residues. V lost 2 bases, J lost 5 bases, and 17 bases lay in between. The CDR3 sequence is CASSLRGANLRDTQYF. The CDR3, as DNA: TGTGCCAGCAGCTTACGCGGGGCGAACCTCAGAGATACGCAGTATTTT.

The chain links TRBV30 to TRBJ1-1; D gene uncertain. V was shortened by 0 bases and J by 5 bases, with 10 bases between the two germline ends. Germline values: CDR1 GTSNPN, CDR2 SVGIG (reference sequence). This CDR3 contains 13 residues. In nucleotides, the CDR3 is TGTGCCTGGAGTGTACGGGTAGAGACTGAAGCTTTCTTT. This codes for CAWSVRVETEAFF.

This clone was picked up one time. CDR3 bases: TGTGCCAGCAGCCAAGTGGGGCAGCAGTTCTTC. Its translation: CASSQVGQQFF. This chain uses TRBV3-1 (or the pseudogene TRBV3-2) with TRBJ2-1; perhaps TRBD1 as D (5 bases). The germline V and J ends were trimmed by 1 base and 11 bases, with 6 bases remaining between them. The CDR3 runs 11 residues. From germline, CDR1 is LGHDT and CDR2 YNNKEL (reference sequence).

The rearrangement uses TRBV28 and TRBJ2-1, with D perhaps matching TRBD2 (6 bases). CDR1 MDHEN and CDR2 SYDVKM come from the germline V gene. This CDR3 comprises 17 residues. V shed 0 bases and J shed 4 bases, with 16 bases lying between them. DNA of the CDR3: TGTGCCAGCAGTTTATGGAGTCTAGCGTCTAGTTACAATGAGCAGTTCTTC. Amino acids: CASSLWSLASSYNEQFF.

The gene calls are TRBV4-3 and TRBJ2-1, with D possibly matching TRBD2 (5 bases). Germline assignment: CDR1 LGHNA and CDR2 YSLEER. V shed 0 bases and J shed 0 bases, with 9 bases lying between them. The CDR3 is 16 amino acids. Written as DNA, the CDR3 is TGCGCCAGCAGCCAAGATAGAGCGGACTCCTACAATGAGCAGTTCTTC. This encodes CASSQDRADSYNEQFF.

The V gene is TRBV2, the J gene TRBJ1-1; no reliable D call. Trimming left V 8 bases short and J 8 bases short, with 12 bases between. Germline V gives CDR1 SNHLY, CDR2 FYNNEI. The CDR3 covers 11 residues. The CDR3 DNA reads as TGTGCCAGCGTTGTCGGGTTGGAAGCTTTCTTT. As protein: CASVVGLEAFF.

The chain couples TRBV28 to TRBJ2-7; weak D call: TRBD2 (6 bases). The CDR3 spans 13 residues. The germline V gene encodes CDR1 MDHEN and CDR2 SYDVKM. V lost 6 bases and J 5 bases, leaving 14 bases between the germline ends. CDR3 sequence (DNA): TGTGCCAGCAGGGACCGGGGAGGCCACGAGCAGTACTTC. Amino acid sequence: CASRDRGGHEQYF.

The genes are TRBV11-3 and TRBJ1-4; 8 bases fit TRBD1. This CDR3 comprises 14 residues. The V gene's germline CDR1 is SGHNT and CDR2 YENEEA. V dropped 3 bases and J dropped 8; count of bases not matched to a gene: 5. CDR3: CASSLQGAGEKLFF. For the CDR3, the DNA is TGTGCCAGCAGCTTGCAGGGGGCCGGGGAAAAACTGTTTTTT.

The chain combines TRBV6-1 with TRBJ2-5, with D perhaps TRBD1 (5 bases). V was trimmed by 3 bases and J by 7 bases, leaving 12 bases between them. Germline CDR1 and CDR2: MNHNS and SASEGT. The CDR3 consists of 13 residues. Here the CDR3 DNA reads TGTGCCAGCAGTGACAGGGCATCGGTGACCCAGTACTTC. Protein sequence: CASSDRASVTQYF.

The DNA for the CDR3 is TGTGCCAGCAGTGAGGGGGGGCATGGTCAGCCCCAGCATTTT. Its translation is CASSEGGHGQPQHF. The genes are TRBV2 and TRBJ1-5; tentatively, D is TRBD1 (6 bases). Trimming shortened V by 3 bases and J by 6 bases, and 12 bases separated the two germline ends. Germline V CDR1 and CDR2: SNHLY, FYNNEI. The length of the CDR3 is 14 residues.

The chain employs TRBV5-4 and TRBJ2-1; D gene uncertain. The CDR3 loop spans 14 amino acids. V lost 4 bases, J lost 0 bases, and 8 bases lay in between. Germline-derived CDR1 and CDR2 are SGHNT and YYREEE (reference sequence). CDR3 in amino acids: CASSKKASYNEQFF. In nucleotides, the CDR3 is TGTGCCAGCAGCAAGAAAGCCTCCTACAATGAGCAGTTCTTC.